The clone carrying this T cell receptor (beta chain) came up a few times. This record belongs to a study of T-cell memory formation after mild COVID-19. TCRdb reprocessed the 5' RACE reads via MiXCR and lists one record per CDR3 protein. The sample comprises 100,000 or so distinct CDR3 sequences, around 10% of which are singletons, and about 40% rests with the top ten. With V trimmed by 1 base and J by 7 bases, 3 bases remained unmatched. Germline V lookup: CDR1 LGHNT, CDR2 FRNRAP. This CDR3 region has 15 residues. The sequence came from a man between 18 and 35 years old who had mild COVID-19 (a few samples of this study predate the infection). Cell type and time point are not known. The sample taken for sequencing was PBMCs or a T cell subset sorted from them (not recorded which). The V gene is TRBV12-5, the J gene TRBJ2-2; 10 bases are shared with TRBD1. The CDR3 sequence: CASGLGTGGSGELFF. DNA of the CDR3: TGTGCTAGTGGTTTGGGGACAGGGGGAAGCGGGGAGCTGTTTTTT. Full variable domain (rest looked up from reference TRBV12-5 and TRBJ2-2): DARVTQTPRHKVTEMGQEVTMRCQPILGHNTVFWYRQTMMQGLELLAYFRNRAPLDDSGMPKDRFSAEMPDATLATLKIQPSEPRDSAVYFCASGLGTGGSGELFFGEGSRLTVL.